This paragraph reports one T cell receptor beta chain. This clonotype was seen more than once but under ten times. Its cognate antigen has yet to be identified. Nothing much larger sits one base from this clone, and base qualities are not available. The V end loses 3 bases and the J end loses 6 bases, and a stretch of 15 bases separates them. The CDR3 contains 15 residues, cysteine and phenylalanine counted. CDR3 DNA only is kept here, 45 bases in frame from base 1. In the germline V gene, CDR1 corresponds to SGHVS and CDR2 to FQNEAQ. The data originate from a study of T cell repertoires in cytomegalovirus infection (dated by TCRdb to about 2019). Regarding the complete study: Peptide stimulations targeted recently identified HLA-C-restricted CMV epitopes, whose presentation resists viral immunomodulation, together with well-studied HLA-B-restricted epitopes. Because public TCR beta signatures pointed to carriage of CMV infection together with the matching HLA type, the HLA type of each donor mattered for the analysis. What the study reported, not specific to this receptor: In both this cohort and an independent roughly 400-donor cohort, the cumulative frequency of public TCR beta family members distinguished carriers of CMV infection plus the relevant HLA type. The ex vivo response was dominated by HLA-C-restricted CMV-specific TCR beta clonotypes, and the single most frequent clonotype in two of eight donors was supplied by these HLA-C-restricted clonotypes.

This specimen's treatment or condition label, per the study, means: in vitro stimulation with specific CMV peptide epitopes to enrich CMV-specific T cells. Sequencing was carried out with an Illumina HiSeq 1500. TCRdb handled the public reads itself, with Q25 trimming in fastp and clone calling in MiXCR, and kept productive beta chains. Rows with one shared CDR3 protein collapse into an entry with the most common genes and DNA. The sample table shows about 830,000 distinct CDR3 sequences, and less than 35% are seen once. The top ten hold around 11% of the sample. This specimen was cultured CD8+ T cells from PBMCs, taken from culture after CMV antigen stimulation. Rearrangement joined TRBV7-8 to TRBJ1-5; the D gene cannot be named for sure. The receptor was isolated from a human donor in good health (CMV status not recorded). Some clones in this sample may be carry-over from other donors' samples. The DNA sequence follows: TGTGCCAGCAGCTTGTGGGAGTCCATAAGTCAGCCCCAGCATTTT. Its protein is CASSLWESISQPQHF.